The source of this T cell receptor beta chain is a study of CD8 T cells in ankylosing spondylitis. The study, taken as a whole, reports: The study looked at matched synovial fluid samples from ankylosing spondylitis patients. Disease-linked clones were reported to be significantly enriched there.

Germline loops: CDR1 MRHNA, CDR2 SNTAGT. CDR3 size: 14 residues. With V trimmed by 3 bases and J by 8 bases, 3 bases remained unmatched. 5'-RACE, quantitative and with molecular barcodes, yielded the TCR beta libraries. A single record per CDR3 protein comes from TCRdb applying MiXCR to the 5' RACE reads. There are some 29,000 distinct CDR3 sequences in the sample; approximately 7.1% occur only once, and about 11% lies in the top ten. In its sample, this clonotype is medium-sized. What it binds is not known. This sequence joins TRBV6-4 and TRBJ2-1; TRBD2 agrees at 11 bases. Material: blood, either unsorted or a sorted T cell fraction (not recorded which). This sequence originates from a male donor with ankylosing spondylitis or in good health (not recorded which). The CDR3 DNA reads as TGTGCCAGCAGTGAACATAGCGGGGGGGATGAGCAGTTCTTC. Protein sequence: CASSEHSGGDEQFF.